Below, 14 T cell receptor beta chains from the same sample are listed, as sequenced in a study of T cell responses to AZD1222 COVID-19 vaccine. The method was immunoSEQ multiplex PCR; TCRdb's version includes in-frame clones alone and lacks a portion of them. The table records about 48,000 clones, just over 85% of them present only once. The material sequenced was peripheral blood, taken 28 days after the second AZD1222 dose. Receptors were obtained from an adult who received the AZD1222 COVID-19 vaccine.

This chain uses TRBV19 with TRBJ2-2, with TRBD1 matching 9 bases. The CDR3 is made up of 15 amino acids. The germline CDR1 and CDR2 sequences are LNHDA and SQIVND (reference sequence). J gave up 6 bases and V 7 bases, and 9 bases lay outside the gene matches. DNA for the CDR3: TGTGCCAGTATGGGGGGACAGGGTTGGTCCGGGGAGCTGTTTTTT. Its translation is CASMGGQGWSGELFF.

This clone appeared a few times. This chain joins TRBV28 and TRBJ1-2; D is unresolved. V gave up 8 bases and J gave up 5 bases, with 6 bases separating them. Per germline, CDR1 MDHEN and CDR2 SYDVKM. CDR3 size: 10 residues. CDR3 amino acids: CASGLYGYTF. In nucleotides, the CDR3 is TGTGCCAGCGGTCTTTATGGCTACACCTTC.

The V call is TRBV27, the J call TRBJ2-7; D may be TRBD1 (5 bases). V was clipped by 5 bases and J by 0 bases, with 11 bases between them. From germline, CDR1 is MNHEY and CDR2 SMNVEV (reference sequence). The CDR3 length is 14 residues. The CDR3 DNA is TGTGCCAGCAGTCAAGGGGCTTTCTCCTACGAGCAGTACTTC. The encoded protein is CASSQGAFSYEQYF.

The J gene is TRBJ2-3, the V gene TRBV20-1, with D perhaps TRBD2 (5 bases). Trimming stripped 3 bases from V and 0 bases from J, with 13 bases between. Looked up from germline, CDR1 is DFQATT and CDR2 is SNEGSKA (reference sequence). The CDR3 extends over 15 amino acids. The CDR3 loop is CSASGRGPSTDTQYF. The DNA for the CDR3 is TGCAGTGCTAGTGGTAGAGGGCCGAGCACAGATACGCAGTATTTT.

The V gene is TRBV9, the J gene TRBJ2-3, with 9 bases fitting TRBD1. Looked up from germline, CDR1 is SGDLS and CDR2 is YYNGEE. The CDR3 is 16 amino acids. V lost 2 bases and J lost 3; bases outside the gene matches: 7. This CDR3 reads CASSVLGQGGTDTQYF. The CDR3 region has the DNA TGTGCCAGCAGCGTCCTGGGACAGGGAGGAACAGATACGCAGTATTTT.

This chain joins TRBV7-9 and TRBJ2-1; D may match TRBD1 or TRBD2 (5 bases each). The CDR3 is 14 amino acids. The ends were cut back, 2 bases at V and 6 bases at J, with 11 bases in the middle. The germline V gene encodes CDR1 SEHNR and CDR2 FQNEAQ (reference sequence). The CDR3 nucleotides are TGTGCCAGCAGCTTATACCAGGGACCCAATGAGCAGTTCTTC. The encoded protein is CASSLYQGPNEQFF.

This clone was detected once. The CDR3 bases are TGTGCCAGCAGCCAAGCTGGACGTCGATCTGGAAACACCATATATTTT. Amino acids: CASSQAGRRSGNTIYF. The chain uses TRBV3-1 (or the pseudogene TRBV3-2) and TRBJ1-3, with D unresolved. Germline values: CDR1 LGHDT, CDR2 YNNKEL (reference sequence). This CDR3 is built from 16 residues. Trimming took off 1 base at V and 1 base at J, with 11 bases between the two ends.

This clone turned up a few times. This CDR3 reads CASSYGSTDTQYF. DNA of the CDR3: TGTGCCAGCAGTTATGGTAGCACAGATACGCAGTATTTT. The V gene is TRBV6-2 or TRBV6-3, the J gene TRBJ2-3, with D unclear. Germline V CDR1 and CDR2: MNHEY, SVGEGT. Trimming removed 3 bases at V and 0 bases at J, with 4 bases between. The CDR3 runs 13 residues.

V usage is TRBV5-1 and J usage is TRBJ1-6; a possible D gene is TRBD1 (5 bases). The length of the CDR3 is 16 residues. CDR1 and CDR2 (germline): SGHRS, YFSETQ. V lost 4 bases and J 6 bases, leaving 17 bases between the germline ends. This CDR3 is CASSPGPNPPNSPLHF. The CDR3, as DNA: TGCGCCAGCAGCCCGGGGCCTAACCCTCCTAATTCACCCCTCCACTTT. Variable domain in full (rest from reference TRBV5-1 and TRBJ1-6): KAGVTQTPRYLIKTRGQQVTLSCSPISGHRSVSWYQQTPGQGLQFLFEYFSETQRNKGNFPGRFSGRQFSNSRSEMNVSTLELGDSALYLCASSPGPNPPNSPLHFGNGTRLTVT.

The V and J genes are TRBV18 and TRBJ1-5; D gene ambiguous. The CDR3 spans 13 residues. Trimming removed 1 base from V and 8 bases from J, with 9 bases in between. CDR1 and CDR2 from the germline V gene are KGHSH and LQKENI. The CDR3 sequence is CASSPRRDEPQHF. The CDR3 DNA sequence: TGTGCCAGCTCACCACGTCGGGATGAGCCCCAGCATTTT.

This clone has more than one count but fewer than ten. This sequence joins TRBV27 and TRBJ1-5; a possible D gene is TRBD1 (6 bases). There are 16 residues in the CDR3. V gave up 2 bases and J gave up 4 bases, with 15 bases separating them. Germline CDR1 is MNHEY and CDR2 is SMNVEV (reference sequence). The CDR3 nucleotides are TGTGCCAGCAGTTTAGGTCCGACAGGCCAGAATCAGCCCCAGCATTTT. Protein: CASSLGPTGQNQPQHF.

The chain recombines TRBV11-2 with TRBJ2-3; no firm D call. V lost 5 bases, J lost 0 bases, and 15 bases lay in between. The CDR3 length is 16 residues. Germline V gene sequence: CDR1 SGHAT, CDR2 FQNNGV. The DNA for the CDR3 is TGTGCCAGCAGCCTTGGGGTCCAGACTAGCACAGATACGCAGTATTTT. It yields the protein CASSLGVQTSTDTQYF. Full variable domain (rest looked up from reference TRBV11-2 and TRBJ2-3): EAGVAQSPRYKIIEKRQSVAFWCNPISGHATLYWYQQILGQGPKLLIQFQNNGVVDDSQLPKDRFSAERLKGVDSTLKIQPAKLEDSAVYLCASSLGVQTSTDTQYFGPGTRLTVL.

The J gene is TRBJ2-5, the V gene TRBV7-2, with D tentatively TRBD1 (6 bases). There are 14 residues in the CDR3. From germline, CDR1 is SGHTA and CDR2 FQGNSA. V dropped 5 bases and J dropped 6 bases, with 16 bases sitting between them. The CDR3 reads CASSTSQGFKTQYF. The CDR3 region has the DNA TGTGCCAGCAGCACGTCCCAGGGGTTTAAGACCCAGTACTTC.

The chain recombines TRBV7-8 with TRBJ2-2, with 7 bases matching TRBD2. The CDR3 is 14 residues long. V shed 3 bases and J 6 bases; nucleotides not matched to a gene: 4. Per germline, CDR1 SGHVS and CDR2 FQNEAQ. The CDR3 DNA is TGTGCCAGCAGCTTGAGGGCGGGGGCCGGGGAGCTGTTTTTT. It translates to CASSLRAGAGELFF.